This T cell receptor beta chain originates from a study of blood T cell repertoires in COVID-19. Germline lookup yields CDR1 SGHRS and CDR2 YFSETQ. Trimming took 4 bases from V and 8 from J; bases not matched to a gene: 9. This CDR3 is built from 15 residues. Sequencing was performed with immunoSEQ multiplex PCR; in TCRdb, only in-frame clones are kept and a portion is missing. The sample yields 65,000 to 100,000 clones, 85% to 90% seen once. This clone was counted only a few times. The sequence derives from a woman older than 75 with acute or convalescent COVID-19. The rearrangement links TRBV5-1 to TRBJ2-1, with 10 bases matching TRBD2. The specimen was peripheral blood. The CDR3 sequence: CASSPSSGSVDEQFF. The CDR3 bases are TGCGCCAGCAGCCCCTCTAGCGGGAGTGTTGATGAGCAGTTCTTC.